This T cell receptor (beta chain) was recorded in a study of T cells in Graves' hyperthyroidism and ophthalmopathy. This clonotype was seen many times. Amplification of TCR beta CDR3 regions was performed using RNA transcripts as template. The TCR CDR3 first-round RT-PCR relied on the HTBI primer set. TCRdb itself ran the multiplex PCR reads through MiXCR, one entry per CDR3 protein. The sample lists around 450,000 distinct CDR3 sequences; about a sixth were seen once. The germline V gene has CDR1 MDHEN and CDR2 SYDVKM. The CDR3 spans 11 residues. Trimming removed 3 bases at V and 4 bases at J, with 4 bases between.

The sequence derives from a woman between 18 and 30 years old with Graves' hyperthyroidism. V is TRBV28 and J is TRBJ2-7; D unclear. The source material was blood. Here the CDR3 reads CASSLKYEQYF. CDR3 coding DNA: TGTGCCAGCAGTTTGAAATACGAGCAGTACTTC.